This entry lists 13 T cell receptor beta chains sequenced from one sample in a study of blood T cells in healthy people across ages. Primers used in a second PCR of roughly 6 to 11 cycles were a sample-barcoded 5' primer and a J-beta primer mix. A single record per CDR3 protein comes from TCRdb applying MiXCR to the 5' RACE reads. Of 550,000 to 800,000 distinct CDR3 sequences detected, 32% appear once; the ten largest clones hold approximately 15%. The sample comprised blood. These receptors were collected from a woman older than 75 in good health.

This clonotype was found many times. The rearrangement joins TRBV20-1 to TRBJ2-1; 8 positions match TRBD2. V dropped 6 bases and J dropped 7; count of bases not matched to a gene: 17. The CDR3 extends over 16 amino acids. CDR1 and CDR2 (germline): DFQATT, SNEGSKA (reference sequence). Here the CDR3 reads CSAPRRLGGGRNEQFF. The CDR3 DNA sequence: TGCAGTGCGCCCAGGCGACTGGGCGGGGGGCGAAATGAGCAGTTCTTC.

The chain joins TRBV20-1 to TRBJ1-1; D might be TRBD1 (6 bases). Germline CDR1 reads DFQATT; CDR2 reads SNEGSKA (reference sequence). V lost 3 bases and J 4 bases, leaving 12 bases between the germline ends. The CDR3 loop spans 13 amino acids. DNA of the CDR3: TGCAGTGCTAGGCTACAGGGATTCACTGAAGCTTTCTTT. This encodes CSARLQGFTEAFF.

This clonotype was seen many times. The chain couples TRBV3-1 to TRBJ2-5, with 12 bases that match TRBD1. The V gene's germline CDR1 is LGHDT and CDR2 YNNKEL (reference sequence). The CDR3 runs 16 residues. The junction had 4 bases not matched to a gene; V was cut back by 0 bases and J by 5 bases. The chain's CDR3 is CASSQDWDRGPETQYF. CDR3 nucleotide sequence: TGTGCCAGCAGCCAAGATTGGGACAGGGGGCCGGAGACCCAGTACTTC.

In its sample, this clonotype was seen a few times. The chain uses TRBV20-1 and TRBJ1-1; D not resolved. There are 16 residues in the CDR3. Trimming cost V 7 bases and J 1 base, with 22 bases left between them. Germline-derived CDR1 and CDR2 are DFQATT and SNEGSKA (reference sequence). CDR3 DNA: TGCAGTGTCCACCCGAAAGGGAAAAGGCCGAACACTGAAGCTTTCTTT. The encoded protein is CSVHPKGKRPNTEAFF.

Many counts were recorded for this clonotype. The chain links TRBV27 to TRBJ2-7; D might be TRBD1 or TRBD2, each matching 6 bases. The V and J ends lost 5 bases and 2 bases respectively, with 19 bases between them. Germline CDR1 and CDR2: MNHEY and SMNVEV (reference sequence). The CDR3 consists of 16 residues. The chain's CDR3 is CASSPRAPGGAYEQYF. DNA for the CDR3: TGTGCCAGCAGTCCGCGCGCACCCGGGGGCGCCTACGAGCAGTACTTC.

Comment on this clonotype: This clone may be a read error of a much larger clone one base away. The chain is built from TRBV6-1 and TRBJ1-1; 8 positions match TRBD1. Germline V gives CDR1 MNHNS, CDR2 SASEGT. The CDR3 runs to 16 residues. The CDR3 DNA sequence: TGTGCCAGCAGTGATACCAGGGGGCGCGAGGGAACTGGAGCTTTCTTT. Residues: CASSDTRGREGTGAFF.

On this clonotype itself: A much larger clonotype is one base distant, so this may be a read error. The chain combines TRBV3-1 with TRBJ1-2; the match to TRBD1 covers 9 bases. V lost 4 bases and J lost 7; bases outside the gene matches: 7. The CDR3 is 14 residues long. The germline V gene has CDR1 LGHDT and CDR2 YNNKEL (reference sequence). The CDR3 spells CASSPGQGSSGYTF. The CDR3 bases are TGTGCCAGCAGCCCGGGACAGGGAAGTAGTGGCTACACCTTC.

The rearrangement uses TRBV5-1 and TRBJ2-5; D is possibly TRBD1 (5 bases). V shed 0 bases and J shed 11 bases, with 20 bases lying between them. Germline CDR1 SGHRS, CDR2 YFSETQ. There are 15 residues in the CDR3. The CDR3 DNA is TGCGCCAGCAGCTTGGTGGCCCAGGGTTATGCTGAGCAGTACTTC. This sequence encodes CASSLVAQGYAEQYF.

Remarks on this clonotype: One base away lies a much larger clone, so this may be a sequencing read error. The V gene is TRBV7-6, the J gene TRBJ2-5; 13 bases match TRBD2. V shed 5 bases, J shed 11 bases, and the junction held 11 bases outside the gene matches. Germline V gene sequence: CDR1 SGHVS, CDR2 FNYEAQ. The CDR3 consists of 15 residues. For the CDR3, the DNA is TGTGCCAGCAGCCTATGGACTAGCGGGGGAAATGAGCAGTACTTC. Translated: CASSLWTSGGNEQYF. Based on the CDR3 plus reference TRBV7-6 and TRBJ2-5, the full variable domain is GAGVSQSPRYKVTKRGQDVALRCDPISGHVSLYWYRQALGQGPEFLTYFNYEAQQDKSGLPNDRFSAERPEGSISTLTIQRTEQRDSAMYRCASSLWTSGGNEQYFGPGTRLLVL.

This clonotype showed up just a few times. This sequence joins TRBV6-1 and TRBJ2-2; 7 positions match TRBD2. The CDR3 runs to 17 residues. Germline trimming cut 5 bases from V and 6 bases from J; bases unmatched to any gene: 15. Germline CDR1 and CDR2: MNHNS and SASEGT. The CDR3 region is CASSPRQGLGTAGELFF. The CDR3 DNA follows: TGTGCCAGCAGTCCCAGACAAGGACTAGGTACTGCCGGGGAGCTGTTTTTT.

This clonotype was seen repeatedly, ten times or more. The chain has TRBV28 and TRBJ2-7, with TRBD1 matching over 7 bases. Trimming cost V 5 bases and J 4 bases; bases outside gene matches: 2. CDR3 length equals 12 residues. Germline V gene lookup returns CDR1 MDHEN and CDR2 SYDVKM. CDR3 bases: TGTGCCAGCAGTGGGACAGCGTACGAGCAGTACTTC. Protein sequence: CASSGTAYEQYF.

This clonotype has at least ten counts. The chain carries TRBV3-1 and TRBJ2-1; 9 bases line up with TRBD1. Per germline, CDR1 LGHDT and CDR2 YNNKEL (reference sequence). This CDR3 comprises 16 residues. The trim removed 0 bases at V and 7 bases at J, leaving 7 bases unmatched. CDR3 coding DNA: TGTGCCAGCAGCCAAGATTTGGGGACAGGGTGGAATGAGCAGTTCTTC. It yields the protein CASSQDLGTGWNEQFF.

Many counts were recorded for this clonotype. The V gene is TRBV7-3, the J gene TRBJ1-1, with D unclear. The germline V gene has CDR1 SGHTA and CDR2 FQGTGA. This CDR3 comprises 15 residues. Trimming cost V 3 bases and J 4 bases, with 15 bases left between them. The CDR3 loop is CASSLFGGVGTEAFF. The CDR3 coding sequence is TGTGCCAGCAGCTTGTTCGGCGGGGTAGGCACTGAAGCTTTCTTT.